The 10 T cell receptor beta chains below come from one sample, sequenced in a study of cytomegalovirus exposure and HLA in healthy donors (dated by TCRdb to 2016 to 2017). The library was built by means of the immunoSEQ multiplex PCR assay. The multiplex PCR relied on a mix of 60 forward primers for TCR Vbeta segments and 13 reverse primers for TCR Jbeta segments. The source is immuneACCESS, and TCRdb retained only in-frame sequences with V and J called. Part of the clones is not carried over; for the studies checked, unresolved V genes explain less than half of this, and the remainder is unexplained. The sample table records over 150,000 clones; 80% of these occur just once. The ten largest account for about 9.6% of the sample. Sequencing input: PBMCs. Receptors were obtained from a man aged 18 to 29 in good health and CMV-seropositive.

The rearrangement uses TRBV13 and TRBJ2-7; 9 bases map to TRBD1. The germline V gene has CDR1 PRHDT and CDR2 FYEKMQ (reference sequence). The CDR3 totals 15 residues. J gave up 4 bases and V 5 bases, and 9 bases lay outside the gene matches. The CDR3 coding sequence is TGTGCCAGCAGCCCCAGGGGGACAGGGTTATACGAGCAGTACTTC. Encoded protein: CASSPRGTGLYEQYF.

The chain links TRBV25-1 to TRBJ2-5; 10 nucleotides match TRBD2. Trimming at V came to 8 bases and at J to 2 bases, leaving 8 bases not matched to a gene. CDR1 is MGHDK, CDR2 SYGVNS, per germline. The CDR3 runs to 15 residues. The CDR3: CASCKAGGKQETQYF. Here the CDR3 DNA reads TGTGCCAGCTGTAAAGCGGGAGGGAAACAAGAGACCCAGTACTTC.

The rearrangement uses TRBV6-1 and TRBJ2-1, with a weak D call TRBD2 (5 bases). Germline assignment: CDR1 MNHNS and CDR2 SASEGT. CDR3 length: 14 residues. The V and J ends lost 3 bases and 8 bases respectively, with 14 bases between them. As DNA, the CDR3 is TGTGCCAGCAGTGATCCCGGGATGGGCCATGAGCAGTTCTTC. Translated, it gives CASSDPGMGHEQFF.

This chain joins TRBV4-2 and TRBJ1-1; TRBD1 might be the D (5 bases). Germline V gives CDR1 LGHNA, CDR2 YNFKEQ. The ends were cut back, 4 bases at V and 7 bases at J, with 19 bases in the middle. The CDR3 has 15 amino acids. The CDR3 region is CASSPLMEGLYEAFF. The CDR3 DNA sequence: TGTGCCAGCAGCCCCCTGATGGAGGGACTGTATGAAGCTTTCTTT.

This rearrangement joins TRBV27 to TRBJ2-5, with TRBD2 identical over 15 bases. In germline, CDR1 is MNHEY, CDR2 SMNVEV (reference sequence). J was trimmed by 5 bases and V by 5 bases; bases with no gene match: 6. CDR3 length: 16 residues. DNA for the CDR3: TGTGCCAGCAGTCATCTTGGGACTAGCGGGAGGGAGACCCAGTACTTC. This encodes CASSHLGTSGRETQYF.

This chain joins TRBV30 and TRBJ2-7; 12 bases map to TRBD1. The ends lost 3 bases at V and 7 bases at J; junction bases unmatched: 7. CDR1 and CDR2 (germline): GTSNPN, SVGIG (reference sequence). This CDR3 contains 14 residues. The CDR3 sequence: CAWSTGQGAGEQYF. The DNA of the CDR3 is TGTGCCTGGAGCACGGGACAGGGGGCCGGGGAGCAGTACTTC.

This rearrangement joins TRBV2 to TRBJ2-7; D is perhaps TRBD2 (5 bases). This CDR3 has 13 residues. Germline values: CDR1 SNHLY, CDR2 FYNNEI. V dropped 2 bases and J dropped 3 bases, with 8 bases sitting between them. The CDR3 bases are TGTGCCAGCAGTGAACGGGGAGTCTACGAGCAGTACTTC. It codes for CASSERGVYEQYF.

This chain connects TRBV6-1 to TRBJ2-7; a possible D gene is TRBD1 (6 bases). V lost 8 bases to trimming and J lost 3 bases, with 17 bases between them. The CDR3 is 14 residues long. Germline CDR1 is MNHNS and CDR2 is SASEGT. The CDR3 nucleotides read TGTGCCAGCGAATATACCCAGGGGAACTACGAGCAGTACTTC. Protein sequence: CASEYTQGNYEQYF.

This clone has a single count. The chain has TRBV7-2 and TRBJ1-2; D gene uncertain. The germline V gene encodes CDR1 SGHTA and CDR2 FQGNSA. The CDR3 is 12 amino acids. V was shortened by 3 bases and J by 4 bases, with 6 bases between the two germline ends. Here the CDR3 DNA reads TGTGCCAGCAGCTTCAGTTCCTATGGCTACACCTTC. Its translation is CASSFSSYGYTF.

As DNA, the CDR3 is TGTGCCTGGAGCGCGGGACGGTCCGATTCACCCCTCCACTTT. Translating gives CAWSAGRSDSPLHF. The chain uses TRBV30 and TRBJ1-6; tentatively, D is TRBD1 (5 bases). CDR3 length: 14 amino acids. The germline V gene encodes CDR1 GTSNPN and CDR2 SVGIG (reference sequence). V was trimmed by 3 bases and J by 8 bases, leaving 14 bases between them.